The 17 T cell receptor beta chains below all came from one sample that was sequenced in a study of OX40 agonist ivuxolimab in advanced cancers. Profiled with immunoSEQ multiplex PCR; TCRdb holds only in-frame clones, not every one. The sample lists roughly 76,000 clones; approximately 80% were seen once. Here the sequenced sample was CD4+ or CD8+ T cells sorted from blood, taken in a trial of the OX40 agonist ivuxolimab. The receptors were sampled from an adult with an advanced solid tumor such as melanoma, head and neck, liver or kidney cancer.

This chain uses TRBV6-1 with TRBJ2-2, with D possibly being TRBD2 (5 bases). Germline V gene lookup returns CDR1 MNHNS and CDR2 SASEGT. This CDR3 spans 16 amino acids. V was pared by 4 bases and J by 6 bases, with 18 bases between. The CDR3 loop is CASSATGLGGPGELFF. CDR3 nucleotides: TGTGCCAGCAGTGCCACGGGTCTCGGAGGCCCCGGGGAGCTGTTTTTT.

V and J are TRBV5-6 and TRBJ2-7; D uncertain. CDR1 and CDR2 (germline): SGHDT, YYEEEE. CDR3 length: 12 residues. The V and J ends lost 4 bases and 4 bases respectively, with 9 bases between them. This chain's CDR3 is CASSRGSYEQYF. The CDR3 coding sequence is TGTGCCAGCAGCCGAGGATCATACGAGCAGTACTTC.

For this clone: An end of the junction does not agree with germline; a read error may underlie this. V is TRBV7-6 and J is TRBJ1-1; D is ambiguous. The CDR3 length is 13 residues. Germline loops: CDR1 SGHVS, CDR2 FNYEAQ. Here the CDR3 reads CAGSRGWAIEAFF. The CDR3 nucleotides read TGTGCCGGCAGTCGGGGATGGGCGATCGAAGCTTTCTTT.

The rearrangement uses TRBV25-1 and TRBJ2-5; D is unclear. The germline CDR1 and CDR2 sequences are MGHDK and SYGVNS. The CDR3 is 15 amino acids. V was pared by 8 bases and J by 2 bases, with 18 bases between. For the CDR3, the DNA is TGTGCCAGCTCCTTATCCCCTCCGAAGCAAGAGACCCAGTACTTC. Encoded protein: CASSLSPPKQETQYF. Filled out from reference TRBV25-1 and TRBJ2-5, the complete variable domain reads EADIYQTPRYLVIGTGKKITLECSQTMGHDKMYWYQQDPGMELHLIHYSYGVNSTEKGDLSSESTVSRIRTEHFPLTLESARPSHTSQYLCASSLSPPKQETQYFGPGTRLLVL.

The V call is TRBV2, the J call TRBJ2-1; TRBD2 matches at 14 bases. There are 15 residues in the CDR3. Germline V gene sequence: CDR1 SNHLY, CDR2 FYNNEI. The trim removed 6 bases at V and 8 bases at J, leaving 6 bases unmatched. The CDR3 loop reads CASRRLAGGPDEQFF. In DNA form, the CDR3 reads TGTGCCAGCAGACGACTAGCGGGAGGGCCGGATGAGCAGTTCTTC.

The chain couples TRBV6-5 to TRBJ1-1, with D tentatively TRBD1 (6 bases). Deletions cut 5 bases from V and 8 bases from J, with 21 bases between. The CDR3 runs 15 residues. Germline V gene sequence: CDR1 MNHEY, CDR2 SVGAGI. CDR3 amino acids: CASSREQGDFPEAFF. CDR3 sequence (DNA): TGTGCCAGCAGTAGGGAACAGGGAGATTTTCCCGAAGCTTTCTTT.

The V gene is TRBV27, the J gene TRBJ2-3; possible D gene TRBD2, 6 bases. The length of the CDR3 is 15 residues. Trimming took off 7 bases at V and 6 bases at J, with 20 bases between the two ends. Germline V gene lookup returns CDR1 MNHEY and CDR2 SMNVEV (reference sequence). CDR3 loop: CASTPGDASVDTQYF. For the CDR3, the DNA is TGTGCCAGCACCCCTGGGGACGCTAGCGTCGATACGCAGTATTTT.

This clone was observed a handful of times. The chain recombines TRBV19 with TRBJ2-2; 9 nucleotides align to TRBD2. Germline V lookup: CDR1 LNHDA, CDR2 SQIVND (reference sequence). The CDR3 runs 19 residues. V was pared by 3 bases and J by 4 bases, with 15 bases of the junction left unmatched. Here the CDR3 DNA reads TGTGCCAGTAGTATTCGGCGGGAGGGGCTTTTAAGGGGCACCGGGGAGCTGTTTTTT. Amino acid sequence: CASSIRREGLLRGTGELFF. Combining the CDR3 with reference TRBV19 and TRBJ2-2 gives the whole variable domain DGGITQSPKYLFRKEGQNVTLSCEQNLNHDAMYWYRQDPGQGLRLIYYSQIVNDFQKGDIAEGYSVSREKKESFPLTVTSAQKNPTAFYLCASSIRREGLLRGTGELFFGEGSRLTVL.

The rearrangement joins TRBV2 to TRBJ2-7; perhaps TRBD2 as D (5 bases). Germline V gene data show CDR1 as SNHLY and CDR2 as FYNNEI. The CDR3 length is 13 residues. V lost 2 bases to trimming and J lost 5 bases, with 10 bases between them. The CDR3, as DNA: TGTGCCAGCAGTGAACCCGGGGTTCACGAGCAGTACGTC. Protein product: CASSEPGVHEQYV.

The chain uses TRBV19 and TRBJ2-4, with D unresolved. The CDR3 spans 15 residues. Trimming stripped 3 bases from V and 0 bases from J, with 9 bases between. Germline V CDR1 and CDR2: LNHDA, SQIVND (reference sequence). CDR3 loop: CASSMAWRAKNIQYF. DNA of the CDR3: TGTGCCAGTAGTATGGCATGGAGAGCCAAAAACATTCAGTACTTC.

The chain links TRBV7-9 to TRBJ2-5, with 7 bases fitting TRBD1. J was trimmed by 1 base and V by 6 bases; bases with no gene match: 14. The CDR3 is 17 residues long. Germline CDR1 is SEHNR and CDR2 is FQNEAQ (reference sequence). CDR3 region: CASRPRDRLYAQETQYF. CDR3 in DNA: TGTGCCAGCAGGCCACGGGACAGACTTTACGCCCAAGAGACCCAGTACTTC.

The chain employs TRBV5-6 and TRBJ2-2; D is perhaps TRBD1 (5 bases). The CDR3 extends over 15 amino acids. Germline loops: CDR1 SGHDT, CDR2 YYEEEE. The V end was cut by 0 bases, the J end by 5 bases, with 11 bases between. The CDR3 spells CASSLGDRLTGELFF. In DNA form, the CDR3 reads TGTGCCAGCAGCTTGGGCGACAGACTGACCGGGGAGCTGTTTTTT.

CDR3 sequence reads: CASSFGSPGEQYF. The CDR3 bases are TGTGCCAGCAGCTTTGGGTCCCCCGGCGAGCAGTACTTC. V and J are TRBV7-9 and TRBJ2-7; D gene unclear. The CDR3 contains 13 residues. Trimming removed 3 bases from V and 6 bases from J, with 12 bases in between. Germline-derived CDR1 and CDR2 are SEHNR and FQNEAQ (reference sequence).

The gene calls are TRBV28 and TRBJ1-3; no reliable D call. From germline, CDR1 is MDHEN and CDR2 SYDVKM. The CDR3 contains 15 residues. With 2 bases removed from V and 2 bases from J, the gap between germline ends came to 10 bases. The CDR3 loop reads CASSLDLSTGNTIYF. As DNA, the CDR3 is TGTGCCAGCAGTTTAGATTTGAGTACTGGAAACACCATATATTTT.

The chain combines TRBV7-9 with TRBJ2-5, with TRBD1 matching 12 bases. The J segment lost 4 bases and the V segment lost 5 bases, leaving 5 bases of the junction unmatched. Per germline, CDR1 SEHNR and CDR2 FQNEAQ (reference sequence). CDR3 length: 15 residues. In DNA, the CDR3 is TGTGCCAGCAGCCCGGGACAGGGGGCATCAGAGACCCAGTACTTC. As protein: CASSPGQGASETQYF.

This clone was detected only a few times. The chain is built from TRBV6-1 and TRBJ1-2; D uncertain. This CDR3 comprises 13 residues. Germline lookup yields CDR1 MNHNS and CDR2 SASEGT. V was shortened by 2 bases and J by 4 bases, with 8 bases between the two germline ends. CDR3 loop: CASSEQESYGYTF. Here the CDR3 DNA reads TGTGCCAGCAGTGAACAGGAATCCTATGGCTACACCTTC.

This clone has more than one count but fewer than ten. This chain connects TRBV27 to TRBJ2-3; tentatively, D is TRBD2 (5 bases). CDR3 length equals 14 residues. Trimming took 2 bases from V and 0 from J, leaving 6 bases between them. Looked up from germline, CDR1 is MNHEY and CDR2 is SMNVEV (reference sequence). DNA for the CDR3: TGTGCCAGCAGTTTAGGACTCAGCACAGATACGCAGTATTTT. Its translation: CASSLGLSTDTQYF.